This T cell receptor (beta chain) was observed in a study of shared clonotypes between healthy human individuals. Clones were read by immunoSEQ multiplex PCR, and TCRdb kept only the in-frame ones, dropping some. The data show 850,000 to 1,100,000 clones, with 60% to 80% seen just once and 0.89% held by the top ten. V was pared by 6 bases and J by 0 bases, with 12 bases between. The germline CDR1 and CDR2 sequences are MNHNS and SASEGT. This CDR3 spans 15 amino acids. This receptor was taken from a man in his late teens or twenties in good health. Some clones in this sample may be carry-over from other donors' samples. The chain employs TRBV6-1 and TRBJ1-5; D remains ambiguous. The sequencing sample was made of memory CD4+ T cells from PBMCs. As to subset: CD45RA-negative fraction. The CDR3 loop reads CASSGPAVSNQPQHF. The CDR3 region has the DNA TGTGCCAGCAGCGGCCCCGCAGTTAGCAATCAGCCCCAGCATTTT.